This T cell receptor beta chain was observed in a study of PD-1 blockade in mismatch repair-deficient tumors. Overall study context: Patients had fewer than 15 mismatch repair-deficient cancer types and were previously treated and progressing.

Sequencing was performed with immunoSEQ multiplex PCR; in TCRdb, only in-frame clones are kept and a portion is missing. Here the sample spans some 25,000 clones, 70% to 85% being singletons. Trimming took 1 base from V and 10 from J, leaving 11 bases between them. This CDR3 has 12 residues. Germline-derived CDR1 and CDR2 are GTSNPN and SVGIG (reference sequence). V and J are TRBV30 and TRBJ1-3; D perhaps matches TRBD1 (5 bases). The sequence was collected from an adult with mismatch repair-deficient cancer. Sequencing used PBMCs, obtained before pembrolizumab treatment. CDR3 sequence: CAWSAQGRTIYF. The CDR3 coding sequence is TGTGCCTGGAGTGCCCAGGGCAGGACCATATATTTT.